The sample holds many counts of the clone carrying this TCR beta chain. Over 160 million TCR-beta sequences, together covering 15-18 subjects, were produced by every individual sequencing run that was carried out. TCRdb used MiXCR to reprocess the 5' RACE reads, holding one entry per CDR3 protein. The table has 87,000 or so distinct CDR3 sequences, 3.5% seen once. The entry originates in a study of neurological immune-mediated disorders. J gave up 8 bases and V 5 bases, and 9 bases lay outside the gene matches. The CDR3 extends over 14 amino acids. The receptor's source is a woman between 45 and 60 years old with multiple sclerosis. The material sequenced was PBMCs. This chain connects TRBV12-3 or TRBV12-4 to TRBJ1-2; the match to TRBD1 covers 9 bases. The CDR3 sequence: CASSLQQGASGYTF. CDR3 in DNA: TGTGCCAGCAGTCTACAACAGGGGGCAAGCGGCTACACCTTC.